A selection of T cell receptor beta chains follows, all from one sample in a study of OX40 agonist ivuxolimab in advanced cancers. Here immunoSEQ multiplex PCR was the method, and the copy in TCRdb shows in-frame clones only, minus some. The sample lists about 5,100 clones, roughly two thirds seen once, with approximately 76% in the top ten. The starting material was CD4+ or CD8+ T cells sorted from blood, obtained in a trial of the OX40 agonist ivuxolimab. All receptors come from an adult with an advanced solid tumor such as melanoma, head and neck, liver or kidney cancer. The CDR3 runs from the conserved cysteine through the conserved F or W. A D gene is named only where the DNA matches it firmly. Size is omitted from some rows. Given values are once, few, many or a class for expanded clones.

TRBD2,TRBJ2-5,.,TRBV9,TGTGCCAGCAGCGCGGGAACAGGCGGGGGACGAGAGACCCAGTACTTC,CASSAGTGGGRETQYF
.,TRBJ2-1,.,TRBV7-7,TGTGCTAGCAGCTTAGTGGCATCCGATGAGCAGTTCTTC,CASSLVASDEQFF
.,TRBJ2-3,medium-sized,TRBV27,TGTGCCAGCAGTTTAAGGGACACCGGACGGACAGATACGCAGTATTTT,CASSLRDTGRTDTQYF
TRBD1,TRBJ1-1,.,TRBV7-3,TGTGCCAGCAGCTTAACTGGAGGGATCACAGGGGAGGGTGAAGCTTTCTTT,CASSLTGGITGEGEAFF
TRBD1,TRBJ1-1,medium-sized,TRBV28,TGTGCCAGCAGCCCCGGGACAGGGAACACTGAAGCTTTCTTT,CASSPGTGNTEAFF
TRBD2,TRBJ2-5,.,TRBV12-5,TGTGCTAGTGGTTTGGTTCTAGCGGGCGTGGGGGAGACCCAGTACTTC,CASGLVLAGVGETQYF
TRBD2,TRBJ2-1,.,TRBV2,TGTGCCAGCAACGGGGGGTGGAATGAGCAGTTCTTC,CASNGGWNEQFF
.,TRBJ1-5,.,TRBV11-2,TGTGCCAGCAGCTTAGGACGCAGAGGCAATCAGCCCCAGCATTTT,CASSLGRRGNQPQHF
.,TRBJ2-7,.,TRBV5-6,TGTGCCAGCAGCTTGGATAGCCTTCTGAACTACGAGCAGTACTTC,CASSLDSLLNYEQYF
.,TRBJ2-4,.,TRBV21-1,TGTGCCAGCAGCGTTGGGGGGCCCTTTGGCAAAAACATTCAGTACTTC,CASSVGGPFGKNIQYF
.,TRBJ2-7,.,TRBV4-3,TGCGCCAGCAGCGAATTTAGAGGCTCTGGCACCGAGCAGTACTTC,CASSEFRGSGTEQYF
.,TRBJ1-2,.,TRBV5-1,TGCGCCAGCAGCTTGGGGGCGGTGGACGGCTACACCTTC,CASSLGAVDGYTF
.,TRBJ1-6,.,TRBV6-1,TGTGCCAGCAGTGAAATGATGGGGGCGCATAATTCACCCCTCCACTTT,CASSEMMGAHNSPLHF
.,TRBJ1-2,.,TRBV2,TGTGCCAGCGTTAAAACAGCAACGGGCTACACCTTC,CASVKTATGYTF
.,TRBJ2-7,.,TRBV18,TGTGCCAGCTCACCTACCGGAGGAGGGGACGAGCAGTACTTC,CASSPTGGGDEQYF
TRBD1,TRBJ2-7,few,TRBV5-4,TGTGCCAGCAGCCCCGATCCCTGGGACAGGGCGGCACACGAGCAGTACTTC,CASSPDPWDRAAHEQYF
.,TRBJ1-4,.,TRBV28,TGTGCCAGCAGTCCAACAGACAGATCGTCAACTAATGAAAAACTGTTTTTT,CASSPTDRSSTNEKLFF
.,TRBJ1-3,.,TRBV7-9,TGTGCCAGCAGCGAAGAGGGAAACACCATATATTTT,CASSEEGNTIYF
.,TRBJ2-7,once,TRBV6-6,TGTGCCAGCAGTTACAGGGACCTCTACGAGCAGTACTTC,CASSYRDLYEQYF
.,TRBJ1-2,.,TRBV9,TGTGCCAGCAGCGTAGCCGCAGGCAGGGATAGTTATGGCTACACCTTC,CASSVAAGRDSYGYTF
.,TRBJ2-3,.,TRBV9,TGTGCCAGCAGCCCAGAGTGGGGATCAGATACGCAGTATTTT,CASSPEWGSDTQYF
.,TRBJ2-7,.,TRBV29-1,TGCAGCGTACGGACAACCGACTACGAGCAGTACTTC,CSVRTTDYEQYF
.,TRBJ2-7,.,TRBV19,TGTGCCAGTAGTATAGGAAGTGGGCCCTACGAGCAGTACTTC,CASSIGSGPYEQYF
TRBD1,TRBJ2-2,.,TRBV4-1,TGCGCCAGCAGCCCCGGGACAGGGCCCGGGGAGCTGTTTTTT,CASSPGTGPGELFF